These T cell receptor beta chains were read from a single sample in a study of T-cell reconstitution after alpha-beta-depleted transplantation in children. A single record per CDR3 protein comes from TCRdb applying MiXCR to the PCR reads. Seen here are 600,000 or so distinct CDR3 sequences, under 25% observed once, and the top ten hold approximately 14%. Sequencing was performed on PBMCs, mostly from graft donor cells, taken 360 days after TCRalphabeta/CD19-depleted stem cell transplant. These receptors came from a boy younger than two who had a stem cell transplant for acute myeloid leukemia, so the T cells may come from the graft donor. CDR3s include the opening cysteine and the closing phenylalanine or tryptophan. A D gene is named only where the DNA matches it firmly. Expanded clones get a size class; other rows say once, few or many, or leave the size out.

j_gene: TRBJ2-7; abundance: many; v_gene: TRBV13; d_gene: NA; CDR3aa: CASSLWGASTYEQYF; CDR3nt: TGTGCCAGCAGCTTATGGGGGGCCTCCACCTACGAGCAGTACTTC
j_gene: TRBJ2-3; abundance: many; v_gene: TRBV20-1; d_gene: NA; CDR3aa: CSASPPGGAADTQYF; CDR3nt: TGCAGTGCTAGCCCCCCAGGGGGGGCCGCAGATACGCAGTATTTT
j_gene: TRBJ1-1; abundance: few; v_gene: TRBV20-1; d_gene: TRBD1; CDR3aa: CSVKTGVNTEAFF; CDR3nt: TGCAGTGTCAAGACAGGGGTGAACACTGAAGCTTTCTTT
j_gene: TRBJ2-2; abundance: many; v_gene: TRBV5-1; d_gene: NA; CDR3aa: CASSLEATAGELFF; CDR3nt: TGCGCCAGCAGCTTGGAAGCCACGGCCGGGGAGCTGTTTTTT
j_gene: TRBJ2-3; abundance: few; v_gene: TRBV10-3; d_gene: NA; CDR3aa: CAISEPIEGRASDTQYF; CDR3nt: TGTGCCATCAGTGAGCCCATTGAGGGACGAGCATCAGATACGCAGTATTTT
j_gene: TRBJ2-7; abundance: NA; v_gene: TRBV7-4; d_gene: TRBD1; CDR3aa: CASSADRAEQYF; CDR3nt: TGTGCCAGCAGCGCGGACAGGGCCGAGCAGTACTTC
j_gene: TRBJ1-1; abundance: NA; v_gene: TRBV20-1; d_gene: NA; CDR3aa: CSAKQVGTEAFF; CDR3nt: TGCAGTGCTAAACAAGTAGGGACTGAAGCTTTCTTT
j_gene: TRBJ1-1; abundance: few; v_gene: TRBV7-6; d_gene: TRBD1; CDR3aa: CASSAMTGQNTEAFF; CDR3nt: TGTGCCAGCAGCGCGATGACAGGGCAGAACACTGAAGCTTTCTTT
j_gene: TRBJ1-1; abundance: many; v_gene: TRBV20-1; d_gene: TRBD1; CDR3aa: CSARDRQFGWNTEAFF; CDR3nt: TGCAGTGCGAGGGACAGGCAGTTTGGGTGGAACACTGAAGCTTTCTTT
j_gene: TRBJ2-3; abundance: NA; v_gene: TRBV6-2/TRBV6-3; d_gene: TRBD2; CDR3aa: CASSWIAGEYKDTQYF; CDR3nt: TGTGCCAGCAGTTGGATAGCGGGGGAGTACAAAGATACGCAGTATTTT
j_gene: TRBJ2-4; abundance: few; v_gene: TRBV6-5; d_gene: NA; CDR3aa: CASSSERGNIQYF; CDR3nt: TGTGCCAGCAGTTCCGAAAGGGGAAACATTCAGTACTTC
j_gene: TRBJ1-5; abundance: few; v_gene: TRBV7-9; d_gene: NA; CDR3aa: CASSPSGEYQPQHF; CDR3nt: TGTGCCAGCAGTCCTAGTGGGGAGTATCAGCCCCAGCATTTT
j_gene: TRBJ2-3; abundance: few; v_gene: TRBV4-3; d_gene: TRBD2; CDR3aa: CASSLETSGDTDTQYF; CDR3nt: TGCGCCAGCAGCCTGGAGACTAGCGGGGATACAGATACGCAGTATTTT
j_gene: TRBJ1-5; abundance: many; v_gene: TRBV18; d_gene: NA; CDR3aa: CASSPLQGQPQHF; CDR3nt: TGTGCCAGCTCACCTCTACAGGGCCAGCCCCAGCATTTT
j_gene: TRBJ1-1; abundance: few; v_gene: TRBV29-1; d_gene: NA; CDR3aa: CSVEEAFF; CDR3nt: TGCAGCGTTGAGGAAGCTTTCTTT
j_gene: TRBJ1-3; abundance: many; v_gene: TRBV29-1; d_gene: NA; CDR3aa: CSVNGGNSGNTIYF; CDR3nt: TGCAGCGTCAATGGCGGCAATTCGGGAAACACCATATATTTT
j_gene: TRBJ2-1; abundance: many; v_gene: TRBV12-3/TRBV12-4; d_gene: NA; CDR3aa: CASSLEFPPYNEQFF; CDR3nt: TGTGCCAGCAGTTTAGAATTCCCCCCGTACAATGAGCAGTTCTTC
j_gene: TRBJ2-5; abundance: NA; v_gene: TRBV7-9; d_gene: TRBD2; CDR3aa: CASSLGPYGGSQETQYF; CDR3nt: TGTGCCAGCAGCTTAGGACCCTACGGGGGGTCCCAAGAGACCCAGTACTTC
j_gene: TRBJ1-6; abundance: many; v_gene: TRBV7-2; d_gene: TRBD1; CDR3aa: CASSLGGQPNSPLHF; CDR3nt: TGTGCCAGCAGCTTAGGGGGACAGCCGAATTCACCCCTCCACTTT
j_gene: TRBJ1-1; abundance: many; v_gene: TRBV5-6; d_gene: NA; CDR3aa: CASSLSLGRGQEAFF; CDR3nt: TGTGCCAGCAGCTTGAGCCTGGGACGGGGCCAGGAAGCTTTCTTT
j_gene: TRBJ2-4; abundance: many; v_gene: TRBV15; d_gene: NA; CDR3aa: CATSRDRGNIQYF; CDR3nt: TGTGCCACCAGCAGAGATCGGGGAAACATTCAGTACTTC
j_gene: TRBJ2-1; abundance: many; v_gene: TRBV29-1; d_gene: TRBD2; CDR3aa: CSVGGERGNEQFF; CDR3nt: TGCAGCGTTGGGGGGGAGCGGGGTAATGAGCAGTTCTTC
j_gene: TRBJ2-2; abundance: few; v_gene: TRBV9; d_gene: NA; CDR3aa: CASSVAGSGELFF; CDR3nt: TGTGCCAGCAGCGTTGCCGGCAGCGGGGAGCTGTTTTTT
j_gene: TRBJ1-5; abundance: NA; v_gene: TRBV6-1; d_gene: NA; CDR3aa: CASRRGPGDQPQHF; CDR3nt: TGTGCTTCCCGTCGGGGTCCTGGGGATCAGCCCCAGCATTTT
j_gene: TRBJ2-1; abundance: many; v_gene: TRBV15; d_gene: NA; CDR3aa: CATKVKSSYNEQFF; CDR3nt: TGTGCCACCAAAGTAAAAAGCTCCTACAATGAGCAGTTCTTC
j_gene: TRBJ2-6; abundance: NA; v_gene: TRBV21-1; d_gene: NA; CDR3aa: CASSKRESQGISGANVLTF; CDR3nt: TGTGCCAGCAGCAAAAGGGAGAGCCAGGGGATCTCTGGGGCCAACGTCCTGACTTTC